This T cell receptor beta chain originates from a study of cytomegalovirus exposure and HLA in healthy donors. Worth noting for this clone: Its antigen is undetermined.

Germline CDR1 and CDR2: SNHLY and FYNNEI. The V and J ends lost 8 bases and 6 bases respectively, with 11 bases between them. CDR3 size: 12 residues. It was with 60 Vbeta and 13 Jbeta primers that the PCR ran. Assay: immunoSEQ multiplex PCR; the TCRdb copy retains only in-frame clones and omits some. The table shows fewer than 180,000 clones, with about four fifths occurring only once. General study findings and limits: Sequencing had likely introduced a cluster of highly shared sequence variants as an artifact. What a later analysis reportedly showed was that an Asian-associated ancestry cluster had fewer N-insertions than the 666-donor mean.

Sequences were obtained from PBMCs. The gene calls are TRBV2 and TRBJ2-1, with D possibly TRBD2 on 6 matching bases. This clonotype originated in a human donor in good health. This CDR3 reads CASGSGFNEQFF. CDR3 DNA sequence: TGTGCCAGCGGTAGCGGATTCAATGAGCAGTTCTTC.